A single sample gave rise to the 18 T cell receptor beta chains below, sequenced in a study of blood T cell repertoires in COVID-19. The method was immunoSEQ multiplex PCR; TCRdb's version includes in-frame clones alone and lacks a portion of them. The sample comprises a few hundred thousand clones, roughly nine tenths of which are singletons, and less than 8% rests with the top ten. Sequencing was done on a sample of peripheral blood. These receptors came from a man in his 60s with acute or convalescent COVID-19.

The V gene is TRBV6-1, the J gene TRBJ1-5, with a tentative D call TRBD1 (6 bases). Looked up from germline, CDR1 is MNHNS and CDR2 is SASEGT. V lost 0 bases and J 4 bases, leaving 13 bases between the germline ends. This CDR3 contains 16 residues. The CDR3 region has the DNA TGTGCCAGCAGTGAAGCTATTGGACAGCCAAATCAGCCCCAGCATTTT. This translates into CASSEAIGQPNQPQHF.

The J gene is TRBJ2-3, the V gene TRBV11-1; D gene uncertain. Germline loops: CDR1 SGHAT, CDR2 FQDESV (reference sequence). The CDR3 sequence is 13 residues long. V was trimmed by 1 base and J by 2 bases, leaving 4 bases between them. The CDR3 sequence: CASSLVATDTQYF. The DNA of the CDR3 is TGTGCCAGCAGCTTAGTGGCCACAGATACGCAGTATTTT.

The chain recombines TRBV7-2 with TRBJ2-1, with 10 nucleotides matching TRBD2. Per germline, CDR1 SGHTA and CDR2 FQGNSA. CDR3 length: 15 residues. The V and J ends lost 3 bases and 6 bases, in that order; junction bases with no gene match: 5. CDR3 protein: CASSLASGSLNEQFF. The CDR3 DNA reads TGTGCCAGCAGCTTGGCTAGCGGGAGTCTCAATGAGCAGTTCTTC. The whole variable domain, filled in from reference TRBV7-2 and TRBJ2-1, reads GAGVSQSPSNKVTEKGKDVELRCDPISGHTALYWYRQSLGQGLEFLIYFQGNSAPDKSGLPSDRFSAERTGGSVSTLTIQRTQQEDSAVYLCASSLASGSLNEQFFGPGTRLTVL.

As regards this clone: Other DNA sequences from this sample encode an identical CDR3 as well. The rearrangement links TRBV6-5 to TRBJ2-7; TRBD2 is a possible D gene (6 bases). V was trimmed by 2 bases and J by 2 bases, leaving 10 bases between them. Germline CDR1 reads MNHEY; CDR2 reads SVGAGI. This CDR3 has 14 residues. The CDR3 loop reads CASSYRDSTYEQYF. DNA of the CDR3: TGTGCCAGCAGTTACCGGGACTCAACCTACGAGCAGTACTTC.

V gene TRBV4-2 combines with J gene TRBJ2-3; 8 bases align to TRBD2. Germline loops: CDR1 LGHNA, CDR2 YNFKEQ. Losses at the gene ends were 3 bases for V and 5 bases for J; bases not matched to a gene: 7. There are 15 residues in the CDR3. CDR3 region: CASSQNSLAGDTQYF. CDR3 DNA: TGTGCCAGCAGCCAGAACTCCCTAGCGGGAGATACGCAGTATTTT.

The gene calls are TRBV7-9 and TRBJ1-1, with 7 bases aligning to TRBD1. This CDR3 is 15 amino acids long. Germline V gene data show CDR1 as SEHNR and CDR2 as FQNEAQ (reference sequence). Trimming at V came to 5 bases and at J to 1 base, leaving 7 bases not matched to a gene. The CDR3 sequence: CASSLTGDTNTEAFF. DNA for the CDR3: TGTGCCAGCAGCCTTACAGGGGATACGAACACTGAAGCTTTCTTT.

The rearrangement links TRBV18 to TRBJ2-1; TRBD2 matches 8 bases. The CDR3 spans 16 residues. Trimming took 2 bases from V and 1 from J; bases not matched to a gene: 4. Germline V lookup: CDR1 KGHSH, CDR2 LQKENI. CDR3 DNA sequence: TGTGCCAGCTCACCAGGCGGGAGGACATCCTACAATGAGCAGTTCTTC. Translating gives CASSPGGRTSYNEQFF. Full variable domain (missing parts from reference TRBV18 and TRBJ2-1): NAGVMQNPRHLVRRRGQEARLRCSPMKGHSHVYWYRQLPEEGLKFMVYLQKENIIDESGMPKERFSAEFPKEGPSILRIQQVVRGDSAAYFCASSPGGRTSYNEQFFGPGTRLTVL.

J is TRBJ1-5 and V is TRBV24-1; possible D gene TRBD1, 5 bases. Trimming removed 4 bases at V and 4 bases at J, with 19 bases between. This CDR3 has 17 residues. Germline CDR1 is KGHDR and CDR2 is SFDVKD. CDR3 in amino acids: CATSDRRDSGRNQPQHF. The CDR3 DNA reads TGTGCCACCAGTGACCGCCGGGACTCTGGCCGTAATCAGCCCCAGCATTTT.

The rearrangement links TRBV7-9 to TRBJ2-7, with D perhaps matching TRBD1 (6 bases). V was cut by 0 bases and J by 6 bases, with 18 bases left in between. From germline, CDR1 is SEHNR and CDR2 FQNEAQ (reference sequence). CDR3 length equals 16 residues. CDR3: CASSLAGLTGTGEQYF. For the CDR3, the DNA is TGTGCCAGCAGCTTAGCGGGCCTCACAGGGACGGGCGAGCAGTACTTC.

The chain is built from TRBV28 and TRBJ1-1, with 9 bases matching TRBD1. Germline values: CDR1 MDHEN, CDR2 SYDVKM. This CDR3 comprises 20 residues. Unmatched junction bases numbered 19, after V lost 3 bases and J lost 2 bases. The CDR3 spells CASSLQQAAEDRGVNTEAFF. The CDR3 DNA reads as TGTGCCAGCAGTTTGCAGCAGGCCGCCGAGGACAGGGGTGTCAACACTGAAGCTTTCTTT.

The CDR3 loop is CASSFQGNRINEQFF. As DNA, the CDR3 is TGTGCCAGCAGCTTTCAGGGGAACCGGATCAATGAGCAGTTCTTC. The J gene is TRBJ2-1, the V gene TRBV5-6; D possibly corresponds to TRBD1 (6 bases). The germline gives CDR1 SGHDT, CDR2 YYEEEE. The CDR3 runs to 15 residues. V was pared by 2 bases and J by 6 bases, with 15 bases between. Variable domain in full (rest from reference TRBV5-6 and TRBJ2-1): DAGVTQSPTHLIKTRGQQVTLRCSPKSGHDTVSWYQQALGQGPQFIFQYYEEEERQRGNFPDRFSGHQFPNYSSELNVNALLLGDSALYLCASSFQGNRINEQFFGPGTRLTVL.

The chain has TRBV5-1 and TRBJ1-6, with TRBD1 matching over 7 bases. Germline V gene lookup returns CDR1 SGHRS and CDR2 YFSETQ. V dropped 0 bases and J dropped 9; count of bases not matched to a gene: 3. The CDR3 length is 14 residues. The CDR3 region has the DNA TGCGCCAGCAGCTTGGGACAGGGTGGTTCACCCCTCCACTTT. It encodes CASSLGQGGSPLHF. Filled out from reference TRBV5-1 and TRBJ1-6, the complete variable domain reads KAGVTQTPRYLIKTRGQQVTLSCSPISGHRSVSWYQQTPGQGLQFLFEYFSETQRNKGNFPGRFSGRQFSNSRSEMNVSTLELGDSALYLCASSLGQGGSPLHFGNGTRLTVT.

This chain joins TRBV4-2 and TRBJ2-2; 8 bases match TRBD1. V lost 3 bases and J lost 0; bases outside the gene matches: 3. CDR3 length: 16 residues. Germline V gene sequence: CDR1 LGHNA, CDR2 YNFKEQ. CDR3 amino acids: CASSQRDRSNTGELFF. CDR3 nucleotides: TGTGCCAGCAGCCAGCGGGACAGGTCGAACACCGGGGAGCTGTTTTTT.

The count of this clone is one. The rearrangement uses TRBV3-1 (or the pseudogene TRBV3-2) and TRBJ2-6; D is ambiguous. Trimming left V 0 bases short and J 5 bases short, with 11 bases between. This CDR3 spans 16 amino acids. The germline gives CDR1 LGHDT, CDR2 YNNKEL (reference sequence). CDR3 coding DNA: TGTGCCAGCAGCCAAGATCGGCTAGACTGGGCCAACGTCCTGACTTTC. This sequence encodes CASSQDRLDWANVLTF.

The chain uses TRBV6-6 and TRBJ1-2; D is possibly TRBD1 (6 bases). CDR1 and CDR2 from the germline V gene are MNHNY and SVGAGI (reference sequence). CDR3 length: 13 residues. Trimming cost V 5 bases and J 8 bases, with 15 bases left between them. The CDR3 sequence is CASSGRGGFGYTF. The CDR3 DNA reads as TGTGCCAGCAGTGGACGAGGGGGTTTCGGCTACACCTTC.

The J gene is TRBJ2-3, the V gene TRBV5-6; D uncertain. With 4 bases removed from V and 8 bases from J, the gap between germline ends came to 23 bases. CDR1 and CDR2 (germline): SGHDT, YYEEEE. The CDR3 sequence is 16 residues long. The CDR3, as DNA: TGTGCCAGCAGCCCATTGACGGGTAGCAGTATTGGTACGCAGTATTTT. Translated, it gives CASSPLTGSSIGTQYF.

The chain combines TRBV7-9 with TRBJ2-5; 8 bases agree with TRBD1. The CDR3 runs to 15 residues. Germline V gives CDR1 SEHNR, CDR2 FQNEAQ (reference sequence). V lost 1 base, J lost 5 bases, and 6 bases stayed unmatched. The CDR3 coding sequence is TGTGCCAGCAGCTTAGTCGGACAGGGAGATGAGACCCAGTACTTC. Protein product: CASSLVGQGDETQYF.

The chain joins TRBV4-3 to TRBJ2-7; D gene ambiguous. Trimming took 0 bases from V and 5 from J, leaving 14 bases between them. This CDR3 region has 15 residues. Germline CDR1 is LGHNA and CDR2 is YSLEER. CDR3: CASSQDPVLGNEQYF. CDR3 sequence (DNA): TGCGCCAGCAGCCAAGACCCGGTCCTGGGCAACGAGCAGTACTTC.